This T cell receptor beta chain was sequenced during a study of OX40 agonist ivuxolimab in advanced cancers. Study-wide background: Intravenous ivuxolimab at 0.01 to 10 mg/kg was given to patients every 2 weeks. Partial responses occurred in three patients (one hepatocellular carcinoma, two cutaneous melanoma).

This clone was counted once. Antigen specificity is unknown. Whole-study findings and limits: Clones of CD4+ and CD8+ blood T cells grew by week 6 at doses of 0.1 to 3.0 mg/kg.

Clones were read by immunoSEQ multiplex PCR, and TCRdb kept only the in-frame ones, dropping some. In the table there are about 100,000 clones, roughly 90% of which are singletons. Trimming took 3 bases from V and 5 from J, leaving 10 bases between them. The CDR3 is 13 residues long. Germline V gene data show CDR1 as SGHRS and CDR2 as YFSETQ. The TCR was taken from an adult with an advanced solid tumor such as melanoma, head and neck, liver or kidney cancer. V usage is TRBV5-1 and J usage is TRBJ2-3; TRBD2 is a possible D gene (6 bases). Material: CD4+ or CD8+ T cells sorted from blood, obtained in a trial of the OX40 agonist ivuxolimab. Here the CDR3 DNA reads TGCGCCAGCAGCTCCGCGGGGAGAGATACGCAGTATTTT. Translated, it gives CASSSAGRDTQYF.